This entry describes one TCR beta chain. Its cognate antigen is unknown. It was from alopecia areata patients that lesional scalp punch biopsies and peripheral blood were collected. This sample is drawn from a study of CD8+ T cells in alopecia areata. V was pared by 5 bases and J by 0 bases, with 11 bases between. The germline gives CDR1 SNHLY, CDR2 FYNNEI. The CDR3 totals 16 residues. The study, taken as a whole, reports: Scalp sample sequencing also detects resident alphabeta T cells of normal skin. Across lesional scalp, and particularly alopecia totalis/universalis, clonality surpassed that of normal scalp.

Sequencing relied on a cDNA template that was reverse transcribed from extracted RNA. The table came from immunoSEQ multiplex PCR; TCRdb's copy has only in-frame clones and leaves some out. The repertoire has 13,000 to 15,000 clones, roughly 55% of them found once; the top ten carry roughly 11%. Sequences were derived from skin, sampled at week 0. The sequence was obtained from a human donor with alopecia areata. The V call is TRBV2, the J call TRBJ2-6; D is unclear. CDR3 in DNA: TGTGCCAGCAGTACAATCCGCTACTCTGGGGCCAACGTCCTGACTTTC. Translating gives CASSTIRYSGANVLTF.